Described below is a single T cell receptor (beta chain) sequence and its context. Its antigen is unidentified. The data were taken from a study of blood T cells in healthy people across ages. The CDR3 spans 15 residues. Germline CDR1 reads MNHEY; CDR2 reads SMNVEV (reference sequence). V was pared by 2 bases and J by 2 bases, with 10 bases between. Study-level results: In long-lived donors, naive CD4+ cell counts and diversity exceeded those of aged donors.

For the second PCR, which ran for about 7 to 11 cycles, a sample-barcoded 5' primer and a J-beta primer mix were used. A single record per CDR3 protein comes from TCRdb applying MiXCR to the 5' RACE reads. The top ten clones hold approximately 4.1% of a sample with about 1.5 million distinct CDR3 sequences, 40% to 45% of them seen once. The sample taken for sequencing was blood. The receptor's source is a woman aged 18-29 years in good health. V gene TRBV27 combines with J gene TRBJ1-5; D unclear. CDR3 in DNA: TGTGCCAGCAGTTTAGGCCCCCAAGGCAATCAGCCCCAGCATTTT. It yields the protein CASSLGPQGNQPQHF.